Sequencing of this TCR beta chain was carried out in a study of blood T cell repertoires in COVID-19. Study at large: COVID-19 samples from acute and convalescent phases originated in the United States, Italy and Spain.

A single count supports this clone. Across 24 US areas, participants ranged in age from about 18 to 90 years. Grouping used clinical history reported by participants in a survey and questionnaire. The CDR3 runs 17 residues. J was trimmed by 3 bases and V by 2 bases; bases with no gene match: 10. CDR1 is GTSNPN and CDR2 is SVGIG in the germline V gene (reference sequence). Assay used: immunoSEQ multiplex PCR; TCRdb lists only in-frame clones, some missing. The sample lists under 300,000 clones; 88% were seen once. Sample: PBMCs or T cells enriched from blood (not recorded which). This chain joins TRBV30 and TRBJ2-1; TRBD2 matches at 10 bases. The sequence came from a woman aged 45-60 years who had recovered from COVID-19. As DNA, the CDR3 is TGTGCCTGGAGTCCAACTCGGACTAGCGGACTCTACAATGAGCAGTTCTTC. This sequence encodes CAWSPTRTSGLYNEQFF.